This is a list of T cell receptor beta chains from one sample in a study of blood T cells in healthy people across ages. TCRdb processed the 5' RACE reads anew with MiXCR; each CDR3 protein has one entry. The sample gives 1.5 million to 2 million distinct CDR3 sequences, 28% of which show up once; roughly 8% is in the top ten. Sample: blood. These TCRs come from a woman aged 25 to 39 in good health. Both conserved end residues are part of each CDR3. A D gene is named only where the DNA matches it firmly. Size is omitted from some rows. Given values are once, few, many or a class for expanded clones.

v_gene	d_gene	abundance	len	j_gene	CDR3aa	CDR3nt
TRBV4-3	NA	few	15	TRBJ2-1	CASSQDRPPLNEQFF	TGCGCCAGCAGCCAGGATCGACCCCCGCTCAATGAGCAGTTCTTC
TRBV12-3/TRBV12-4	NA	few	11	TRBJ2-7	CASSRNNEQYF	TGTGCCAGCAGCCGGAATAACGAGCAGTACTTC
TRBV5-1	TRBD2	few	16	TRBJ2-5	CASSSGLAGARETQYF	TGCGCCAGCAGCTCTGGACTAGCGGGTGCGCGGGAGACCCAGTACTTC
TRBV29-1	NA	NA	12	TRBJ2-7	CSGRVEYNEQYF	TGCAGCGGGCGAGTGGAGTACAATGAGCAGTACTTC
TRBV5-6	TRBD1	few	15	TRBJ2-7	CASSLPVTGSDEQYF	TGTGCCAGCAGCCTTCCCGTGACAGGGTCAGACGAGCAGTACTTC
TRBV6-5	NA	NA	14	TRBJ2-1	CASSYWTAEDEQFF	TGTGCCAGCAGTTACTGGACAGCGGAGGATGAGCAGTTCTTC
TRBV7-9	TRBD1	NA	15	TRBJ2-2	CASSRTGPHTGELFF	TGTGCCAGCAGCCGGACAGGGCCCCACACCGGGGAGCTGTTTTTT
TRBV7-3	NA	few	16	TRBJ2-2	CASSLNAREVTGELFF	TGTGCCAGCAGCTTAAACGCCAGGGAGGTGACCGGGGAGCTGTTTTTT
TRBV7-9	NA	few	13	TRBJ2-3	CASSWPSTDTQYF	TGTGCCAGCAGCTGGCCCTCCACAGATACGCAGTATTTT
TRBV6-5	TRBD2	NA	14	TRBJ2-5	CASSWEAGTETQYF	TGTGCCAGCAGTTGGGAAGCGGGAACAGAGACCCAGTACTTC
TRBV11-2	NA	once	14	TRBJ2-5	CASSSVSGRETQYF	TGTGCCAGCAGCTCAGTTTCCGGGAGAGAGACCCAGTACTTC
TRBV5-1	NA	few	15	TRBJ1-2	CASSLTGRRFYGYTF	TGCGCCAGCAGCTTGACAGGCCGTAGATTCTATGGCTACACCTTC
TRBV9	TRBD1	NA	13	TRBJ2-1	CTSSNTDRGWKFF	TGTACCAGCAGCAACACCGACAGGGGATGGAAGTTCTTC
TRBV7-2	NA	NA	12	TRBJ2-5	CASRLASETQYF	TGTGCCAGCAGGCTAGCCTCAGAGACCCAGTACTTC
TRBV9	NA	few	15	TRBJ1-4	CASSSVGGTNEKLFF	TGTGCCAGCAGCTCAGTCGGGGGCACAAATGAAAAACTGTTTTTT
TRBV28	NA	many	14	TRBJ1-2	CASSLAPTNYGYTF	TGTGCCAGCAGTTTGGCACCGACTAACTATGGCTACACCTTC
TRBV28	NA	many	12	TRBJ2-1	CASSLLASEQFF	TGTGCCAGCAGCTTACTAGCATCTGAGCAGTTCTTC
TRBV10-3	TRBD1	few	13	TRBJ1-1	CAISVYRGTEAFF	TGTGCCATCAGTGTATACAGGGGTACTGAGGCTTTCTTT
TRBV12-3/TRBV12-4	TRBD2	few	18	TRBJ2-3	CASIPGTSGLPPTDAQYF	TGTGCCAGCATACCCGGGACTAGCGGACTACCACCCACAGATGCGCAGTATTTT
TRBV7-9	TRBD2	NA	17	TRBJ2-5	CASSLRTGTSGRNEQYF	TGTGCCAGCAGCTTACGGACCGGGACTAGCGGGCGCAATGAGCAGTACTTC
TRBV6-2/TRBV6-3	TRBD2	NA	18	TRBJ2-5	CASSGPDAGLAPQETQYF	TGTGCCAGCAGTGGCCCGGATGCAGGACTAGCGCCTCAAGAGACCCAGTACTTC
TRBV28	TRBD1	NA	14	TRBJ2-7	CASGKTGASYEQYF	TGTGCCAGCGGCAAGACAGGGGCCTCCTACGAGCAGTACTTC
TRBV3-1	NA	NA	12	TRBJ2-3	CASSQDRLTQYF	TGTGCCAGCAGCCAAGACCGGTTGACGCAGTATTTT
TRBV9	TRBD2	NA	15	TRBJ2-5	CASSVEASGNNEQYF	TGTGCCAGCAGCGTAGAGGCTAGCGGCAACAATGAGCAGTACTTC
TRBV7-9	NA	NA	11	TRBJ1-2	CASRGMIGYTF	TGTGCCAGCCGGGGGATGATAGGCTACACCTTC
TRBV20-1	TRBD2	few	15	TRBJ2-1	CSAVGLAGTYNEQFF	TGCAGTGCCGTCGGACTAGCGGGAACCTACAATGAGCAGTTCTTC
TRBV20-1	NA	NA	15	TRBJ2-1	CSARQRGKSWLEQFF	TGCAGTGCTAGACAACGGGGCAAGTCGTGGCTTGAGCAGTTCTTC
TRBV20-1	NA	many	12	TRBJ2-1	CSARAQTAEQFF	TGCAGTGCTAGAGCCCAGACGGCGGAGCAGTTCTTC
TRBV20-1	NA	NA	15	TRBJ1-6	CSARDRDRDGGPLHF	TGCAGTGCTAGAGACCGGGACCGGGATGGGGGACCCCTCCACTTT
TRBV14	NA	few	16	TRBJ2-3	CASSKREGINTDTQYF	TGTGCCAGCAGCAAAAGGGAAGGGATTAACACAGATACGCAGTATTTT
TRBV11-2	TRBD2	few	16	TRBJ2-3	CASSFPSGGAADTQYF	TGTGCCAGCAGCTTCCCGAGCGGGGGGGCCGCAGATACGCAGTATTTT
TRBV5-4	TRBD2	NA	17	TRBJ2-3	CASSLKVGGGYTDTQYF	TGTGCCAGCAGCTTGAAGGTCGGCGGGGGATACACAGATACGCAGTATTTT
TRBV2	NA	NA	16	TRBJ1-2	CASSQTGPTRFDGYTF	TGTGCCAGCAGTCAAACTGGTCCTACCCGGTTCGATGGCTACACCTTC
TRBV29-1	NA	NA	15	TRBJ2-7	CSAQGLGHVSYEQYF	TGCAGCGCCCAAGGACTGGGACATGTGTCCTACGAGCAGTACTTC
TRBV12-3/TRBV12-4	NA	NA	14	TRBJ2-7	CASSFNGGASEQYF	TGTGCCAGCAGTTTTAATGGGGGGGCCTCCGAGCAGTACTTC
TRBV28	NA	NA	14	TRBJ1-3	CASSIPRAGNTIYF	TGTGCCAGCTCCATCCCGAGAGCTGGAAACACCATATATTTT
TRBV7-2	NA	few	13	TRBJ2-3	CASSFHRADTQYF	TGTGCCAGCAGCTTCCACAGGGCCGATACGCAGTATTTT
TRBV12-3/TRBV12-4	TRBD1	many	14	TRBJ2-7	CASRYRGNPYEQYF	TGTGCCAGCAGGTACAGGGGGAACCCCTACGAGCAGTACTTC
TRBV12-3/TRBV12-4	TRBD1	NA	16	TRBJ2-1	CASSFPGQGVANEQFF	TGTGCCAGCAGTTTCCCCGGGCAGGGGGTTGCTAATGAGCAGTTCTTC
TRBV20-1	TRBD1	few	13	TRBJ2-5	CSATTGVPESQYF	TGCAGTGCTACTACAGGGGTGCCAGAGTCCCAGTACTTC
TRBV2	NA	NA	13	TRBJ2-3	CASSDLASETQYF	TGTGCCAGCAGTGATTTAGCGTCGGAAACGCAGTATTTT
TRBV20-1	TRBD2	NA	14	TRBJ2-1	CSAEISGRYNEQFF	TGCAGTGCGGAAATTAGCGGGAGGTACAATGAGCAGTTCTTC
TRBV12-3/TRBV12-4	TRBD1	NA	15	TRBJ1-2	CASSLRTGGLGGYTF	TGTGCCAGCAGTCTAAGGACAGGGGGCCTGGGTGGCTACACCTTC
TRBV20-1	TRBD2	NA	15	TRBJ2-3	CSAPSVAGSKDTQYF	TGCAGTGCTCCCTCGGTAGCGGGGAGTAAGGATACGCAGTATTTT
TRBV3-1	NA	once	14	TRBJ1-2	CASSSRAANYGYTF	TGTGCCAGCAGCTCTCGGGCCGCAAACTATGGCTACACCTTC
TRBV12-3/TRBV12-4	NA	few	12	TRBJ1-5	CASSSDRQPQHF	TGTGCCAGCAGTTCGGACCGGCAGCCCCAGCATTTT
TRBV7-2	NA	few	14	TRBJ2-7	CASRVFMDSYEQYF	TGTGCCAGCCGGGTGTTCATGGACTCCTACGAGCAGTACTTC
TRBV29-1	NA	few	16	TRBJ1-2	CSVPLRDPESDYGYTF	TGCAGCGTTCCGCTTCGGGATCCTGAGAGTGACTATGGCTACACCTTC
TRBV7-2	NA	NA	12	TRBJ1-1	CVSSLALPEAFF	TGTGTCAGCAGCCTAGCCCTGCCTGAAGCTTTCTTT